Shown below are 4 T cell receptor beta chains from a single sample sequenced in a study of blood T cell repertoires in COVID-19. The table came from immunoSEQ multiplex PCR; TCRdb's copy has only in-frame clones and leaves some out. The sample comprises 350,000 to 400,000 clones, around 87% of which are singletons, and roughly 2% rests with the top ten. Sequenced input: PBMCs or T cells enriched from blood (not recorded which). The receptors here all came from a middle-aged man in a cohort exposed to, infected with or recovered from COVID-19 (not recorded which).

This clone was seen a single time. Different DNA sequences within this sample yield the same CDR3. The V and J genes are TRBV10-3 and TRBJ1-4, with 9 bases aligning to TRBD1. The CDR3 consists of 13 residues. V shed 6 bases and J 11 bases; nucleotides not matched to a gene: 7. Germline CDR1 ENHRY, CDR2 SYGVKD. This chain's CDR3 is CAISRDREGKLFF. CDR3 nucleotides: TGTGCCATCAGCCGGGACAGGGAAGGGAAACTGTTTTTT.

The chain carries TRBV28 and TRBJ2-2, with D perhaps TRBD2 (7 bases). The CDR3 has 16 residues. CDR1 MDHEN and CDR2 SYDVKM come from the germline V gene. V lost 7 bases and J lost 6, with 21 bases in between. CDR3: CASTTAGAGVPGELFF. Written as DNA, the CDR3 is TGTGCCAGCACCACCGCAGGGGCGGGAGTCCCCGGGGAGCTGTTTTTT.

The chain has TRBV19 and TRBJ2-1, with 11 bases lining up with TRBD2. This CDR3 region has 14 residues. With 7 bases clipped from V and 9 bases from J, the junction kept 8 bases outside the gene matches. Germline assignment: CDR1 LNHDA and CDR2 SQIVND (reference sequence). CDR3 in DNA: TGTGCCAGTATGGCTAGCGGGAGGCCTGTTGAGCAGTTCTTC. Residues: CASMASGRPVEQFF.

The rearrangement uses TRBV28 and TRBJ1-1; 9 nucleotides match TRBD1. The CDR3 is 13 residues long. The junction had 2 bases not matched to a gene; V was cut back by 3 bases and J by 6 bases. Per the germline V gene, CDR1 is MDHEN and CDR2 is SYDVKM. The CDR3 loop is CASSLDRGPEAFF. The DNA of the CDR3 is TGTGCCAGCAGTTTGGACAGGGGCCCTGAAGCTTTCTTT.